What follows are 23 T cell receptor beta chains derived from one specimen sequenced in a study of T cells in Graves' hyperthyroidism and ophthalmopathy. The investigators amplified TCR beta CDR3 regions from RNA transcripts. The HTBI set primed first-round TCR CDR3 RT-PCR. TCRdb re-called the multiplex PCR reads through MiXCR, storing one row per CDR3 protein. The table has roughly 650,000 distinct CDR3 sequences, around 16% seen once. The sequencing sample was made of blood. The receptors derive from a middle-aged woman with Graves' ophthalmopathy.

V and J are TRBV6-2 or TRBV6-3 and TRBJ2-3; 7 bases align to TRBD1. This CDR3 spans 16 amino acids. Germline values: CDR1 MNHEY, CDR2 SVGEGT. V gave up 2 bases and J gave up 0 bases; unmatched junction bases: 5. The CDR3 is CASSYGTGDSTDTQYF. Here the CDR3 DNA reads TGTGCCAGCAGTTACGGAACAGGGGATAGCACAGATACGCAGTATTTT.

In this sample, this clonotype turned up many times. V gene TRBV13 combines with J gene TRBJ1-2; 9 bases fit TRBD1. The CDR3 length is 14 residues. Trimming cost V 5 bases and J 3 bases; bases outside gene matches: 4. In germline, CDR1 is PRHDT, CDR2 FYEKMQ (reference sequence). CDR3 sequence reads: CASSTRTGDYGYTF. DNA for the CDR3: TGTGCCAGCAGCACCCGGACAGGGGACTATGGCTACACCTTC.

A remark on this clonotype: Since a much larger clone is just one base distant, this may be a read error. The DNA of the CDR3 is TGTGCCAGCAGTGCGGCTACAAGCTCCTACGATGAGCAGTTCTTC. Protein sequence: CASSAATSSYDEQFF. J is TRBJ2-1 and V is TRBV2; D unclear. The CDR3 consists of 15 residues. CDR1 and CDR2 (germline): SNHLY, FYNNEI.

This clonotype was seen ten or more times. The V and J genes are TRBV20-1 and TRBJ1-1; 9 nucleotides align to TRBD1. CDR1 and CDR2 (germline): DFQATT, SNEGSKA (reference sequence). The CDR3 has 14 residues. V lost 6 bases and J lost 0; bases outside the gene matches: 5. CDR3 protein: CSAPDRGLNTEAFF. The CDR3 nucleotides read TGCAGTGCCCCGGACAGGGGATTGAACACTGAAGCTTTCTTT.

This clonotype was seen repeatedly, ten times or more. The genes are TRBV3-1 and TRBJ1-2, with D hard to call. V was pared by 5 bases and J by 2 bases, with 6 bases between. The germline V gene has CDR1 LGHDT and CDR2 YNNKEL (reference sequence). This CDR3 comprises 12 residues. The CDR3 bases are TGTGCCAGCAGCAGGGAGAACTATGGCTACACCTTC. Its protein product is CASSRENYGYTF. Looking up the rest from reference TRBV3-1 and TRBJ1-2 gives the full variable domain: DTAVSQTPKYLVTQMGNDKSIKCEQNLGHDTMYWYKQDSKKFLKIMFSYNNKELIINETVPNRFSPKSPDKAHLNLHINSLELGDSAVYFCASSRENYGYTFGSGTRLTVV.

The chain couples TRBV11-2 to TRBJ1-4, with 8 bases lining up with TRBD1. Germline trimming cut 5 bases from V and 10 bases from J; bases unmatched to any gene: 9. The CDR3 contains 14 residues. Germline V gene lookup returns CDR1 SGHAT and CDR2 FQNNGV. CDR3: CASSQDRAGAKLFF. DNA for the CDR3: TGTGCCAGCAGCCAGGACAGGGCCGGGGCAAAACTGTTTTTT.

Note on this clonotype: A read error is possible here, since a much larger clone lies one base away. The CDR3 is CASTGGRSTGELFF. The CDR3 DNA follows: TGTGCCAGCACCGGGGGTCGAAGTACCGGGGAGCTGTTTTTT. The gene calls are TRBV2 and TRBJ2-2, with a weak D call TRBD2 (6 bases). The V gene's germline CDR1 is SNHLY and CDR2 FYNNEI. The CDR3 contains 14 residues. Between the trimmed V and J ends, which lost 7 bases and 5 bases, there was a span of 14 bases.

This clonotype was recorded a few times. The germline gene is not matched at one end of the junction; a read error may be the cause. The chain employs TRBV12-3 or TRBV12-4 and TRBJ2-3, with 8 bases that match TRBD1. This CDR3 comprises 15 residues. CDR3 residues: CASSWGQASTDAQYF. CDR3 coding DNA: TGTGCCAGCAGTTGGGGACAGGCCAGCACAGATGCGCAGTATTTT.

This chain uses TRBV6-1 with TRBJ1-2; 8 nucleotides agree with TRBD1. The germline gives CDR1 MNHNS, CDR2 SASEGT. The CDR3 has 14 residues. With 5 bases clipped from V and 8 bases from J, the junction kept 10 bases outside the gene matches. The CDR3 spells CASSRPGQADGYTF. In nucleotides, the CDR3 is TGTGCCAGCAGTCGACCGGGACAGGCAGACGGCTACACCTTC.

This clonotype has a count of ten or more. This chain uses TRBV27 with TRBJ1-1; D unresolved. Trimming pared 6 bases from V and 1 base from J, leaving 9 bases between. Germline CDR1 MNHEY, CDR2 SMNVEV (reference sequence). The CDR3 is made up of 13 amino acids. This CDR3 reads CASRDTGNTEAFF. The CDR3, as DNA: TGTGCCAGCAGAGATACTGGGAACACTGAAGCTTTCTTT.

This clonotype was found a few times. Here the CDR3 reads CASSPSGRAFVNEQFF. CDR3 nucleotides: TGTGCCAGCAGCCCCAGCGGGAGGGCTTTCGTAAATGAGCAGTTCTTC. The V gene is TRBV9, the J gene TRBJ2-1; 10 bases match TRBD2. Germline CDR1 reads SGDLS; CDR2 reads YYNGEE. Losses at the gene ends were 4 bases for V and 7 bases for J; bases not matched to a gene: 11. The CDR3 is 16 residues long.

The chain uses TRBV12-3 or TRBV12-4 and TRBJ2-1; TRBD1 is a possible D gene (5 bases). The CDR3 covers 15 residues. The V end lost 3 bases, the J end lost 4 bases, and 13 bases lay between the germline ends. The DNA for the CDR3 is TGTGCCAGCAGTTTGTGGGGCGGAAAGTACAATGAGCAGTTCTTC. Translation gives CASSLWGGKYNEQFF.

This clonotype was recorded a few times. The J gene is TRBJ2-3, the V gene TRBV18; 8 nucleotides align to TRBD1. V trimming: 7 bases; J trimming: 6 bases; junction bases outside the gene matches: 9. The CDR3 spans 14 residues. Germline CDR1 reads KGHSH; CDR2 reads LQKENI. The DNA for the CDR3 is TGTGCCAGCTGTCTCGGGACAGGAGCGGATACGCAGTATTTT. Translated, it gives CASCLGTGADTQYF.

The chain joins TRBV2 to TRBJ2-1, with 15 nucleotides matching TRBD2. This CDR3 region has 15 residues. V lost 8 bases, J lost 8 bases, and 7 bases stayed unmatched. The germline V gene encodes CDR1 SNHLY and CDR2 FYNNEI. The chain's CDR3 is CASEGTSGGIDEQFF. As DNA, the CDR3 is TGTGCCAGCGAAGGGACTAGCGGGGGGATTGATGAGCAGTTCTTC.

This clonotype was counted only a few times. The chain recombines TRBV19 with TRBJ1-2; 10 positions match TRBD1. J lost 9 bases, V lost 8 bases, and 9 bases had no gene match. Germline assignment: CDR1 LNHDA and CDR2 SQIVND (reference sequence). The CDR3 runs 13 residues. CDR3: CASHPGTGESYTF. The CDR3 DNA is TGTGCCAGTCATCCCGGGACAGGGGAGAGCTACACCTTC. The variable domain in full, with the rest retrieved from reference TRBV19 and TRBJ1-2, is DGGITQSPKYLFRKEGQNVTLSCEQNLNHDAMYWYRQDPGQGLRLIYYSQIVNDFQKGDIAEGYSVSREKKESFPLTVTSAQKNPTAFYLCASHPGTGESYTFGSGTRLTVV.

This clonotype was detected ten times or more. J is TRBJ2-2 and V is TRBV20-1; perhaps TRBD1 as D (6 bases). The CDR3 is 13 residues long. Trimming cost V 0 bases and J 6 bases, with 8 bases left between them. Germline V gene lookup returns CDR1 DFQATT and CDR2 SNEGSKA (reference sequence). The CDR3 DNA reads as TGCAGTGCTAGAGAGCGGACAGCCGGGGAGCTGTTTTTT. It is translated as CSARERTAGELFF.

This clonotype was detected ten times or more. The J gene is TRBJ2-2, the V gene TRBV30; D call uncertain. This CDR3 has 15 residues. Trimming took off 5 bases at V and 4 bases at J, with 17 bases between the two ends. Germline V lookup: CDR1 GTSNPN, CDR2 SVGIG (reference sequence). The CDR3: CAWLTLGGTTGELFF. The CDR3, as DNA: TGTGCCTGGCTTACCTTAGGCGGCACCACCGGGGAGCTGTTTTTT.

This clonotype was counted only a few times. The rearrangement uses TRBV19 and TRBJ1-5; TRBD1 might be the D (5 bases). This CDR3 region has 16 residues. The ends were cut back, 3 bases at V and 5 bases at J, with 17 bases in the middle. Germline V gene data show CDR1 as LNHDA and CDR2 as SQIVND (reference sequence). CDR3 loop: CASSMKGRIMDQPQHF. In DNA, the CDR3 is TGTGCCAGTAGTATGAAGGGGCGGATCATGGATCAGCCCCAGCATTTT.

This clonotype has ten or more counts. V and J are TRBV7-3 and TRBJ2-2; TRBD1 might be the D (5 bases). This CDR3 comprises 13 residues. V shed 5 bases and J shed 4 bases, with 8 bases lying between them. The V gene's germline CDR1 is SGHTA and CDR2 FQGTGA. The CDR3 sequence: CASSLDITGELFF. The CDR3 DNA reads TGTGCCAGCAGCCTGGACATCACCGGGGAGCTGTTTTTT.

The rearrangement links TRBV29-1 to TRBJ1-1; D unclear. Trimming removed 6 bases from V and 6 bases from J, with 14 bases in between. From germline, CDR1 is SQVTM and CDR2 ANQGSEA. The CDR3 is 12 residues long. CDR3 sequence reads: CSVLSLGAEAFF. Here the CDR3 DNA reads TGCAGCGTCCTCTCCCTGGGCGCTGAAGCTTTCTTT.

This clonotype was picked up many times. The CDR3 nucleotides read TGTGCCAGCAGTCAAGGACTAGCGGGAGGGACGCAGTATTTT. It is translated as CASSQGLAGGTQYF. The chain is built from TRBV28 and TRBJ2-3; 15 bases align to TRBD2. Germline CDR1 MDHEN, CDR2 SYDVKM. This CDR3 is 14 amino acids long. V shed 5 bases, J shed 9 bases, and the junction held 3 bases outside the gene matches.

A few counts support this clonotype. This chain uses TRBV19 with TRBJ1-4; D gene ambiguous. Germline loops: CDR1 LNHDA, CDR2 SQIVND (reference sequence). Trimming left V 5 bases short and J 1 base short, with 5 bases between. The length of the CDR3 is 13 residues. This CDR3 is CASSGRTNEKLFF. CDR3 nucleotide sequence: TGTGCCAGTAGTGGACGAACTAATGAAAAACTGTTTTTT.

This clonotype was found a few times. The rearrangement uses TRBV12-3 or TRBV12-4 and TRBJ1-5, with D unclear. The CDR3 consists of 13 residues. The V end was cut by 5 bases, the J end by 9 bases, with 14 bases between. The chain's CDR3 is CASSRTALGPQHF. The CDR3 DNA reads TGTGCCAGCAGTAGGACGGCGCTGGGGCCCCAGCATTTT.